The subject of this entry is one T cell receptor (beta chain). What antigen it recognizes has not been identified. From each donor, an approximately 2.7 ml peripheral blood sample was collected into PAXgene tubes and kept at -80 degrees C. Without any T cell sorting, total RNA was extracted from whole blood using the PAXgene blood miRNA kit on an automated QIAcube. Peripheral blood from monozygotic twin pairs concordant or discordant for inflammatory bowel disease was subjected to deep TCRalpha and TCRbeta repertoire profiling with unique molecular barcoding. Smoking habits were recorded for all twin pairs, and individuals were classified as current, former or never smokers. The data stem from a study of monozygotic twins with inflammatory bowel disease (dated by TCRdb to between 2018 and 2020). As for the study more broadly: In total, about 28 monozygotic twin pairs made up the full study: 19 Danish pairs, all IBD-discordant, plus nine German pairs, of which four were IBD-concordant and five were IBD-discordant. Disease-associated traits were sought mainly through comparisons between IBD patients and their genetically identical healthy co-twins within discordant pairs. Each individual had, on average, about 151 000 unique TCRalpha sequences and 181 000 unique TCRbeta sequences available for analysis. Here is what the overall study found, with its caveats: Different T cell subtypes could not be distinguished in the analysis. Because patients received different immunosuppressive treatments, the repertoires may have picked up extra background noise and variability between individuals. The results gave no support for a single strong signal or clonotype linked to IBD. TCRbeta repertoire diversity, by inverse Simpson index, was decreased in IBD patients compared with their healthy co-twins. No difference in repertoire similarity was observed between concordant and discordant twins, possibly owing to limited statistical power. Compared with healthy twins, IBD patients had fewer clonotypes in common with other individuals, a difference most pronounced in patients showing signs of disease activity.

The germline V gene (reference sequence) yields DFQATT for CDR1 and SNEGSKA for CDR2. Measured from the cysteine to the phenylalanine, the CDR3 is 13 residues long. Only the protein sequence is given. The library was prepared using 5' RACE. For each TCR library, around 4,000 ng of total RNA was used. For each sample, cDNA synthesis was carried out in eight separate reactions using SMARTScribe reverse transcriptase. During cDNA synthesis, template switching was used to introduce unique molecular identifiers that contained a 6-nucleotide sample barcode. TCRalpha and TCRbeta cDNA was amplified in two nested PCRs of approximately 17 and 9 cycles, and bead purification was carried out after each PCR. Before amplification, cDNA was treated with uracil DNA-glycosylase and purified using the QIAquick PCR purification kit. The second PCR was the step at which Illumina TruSeq-compatible adapters and sample-specific barcodes were added. TapeStation and Qubit were used to check library quality and concentration, and 4.5 to 6.5 ng of each library was pooled. The pooled libraries were sequenced with 2 x 100 bp reads and custom sequencing primers on an Illumina HiSeq2500 single-index Rapid Run. As for the original processing: UMI-based consensus assembly with MiGEC version 1.2.6 was used to correct PCR and sequencing errors. MiXCR version 2.1.1 handled V(D)J alignment, clonotype assembly and CDR3 extraction. To normalise gene usage, clonotype sharing and MAIT/NKT TCR abundance, the top 1000, 10 000 and 20 000 clonotypes in each sample were analysed. Diversity was computed as the inverse Simpson index with the vegan R package after downsampling to 27 000 UMIs. Paired Mann-Whitney U tests on discordant twin pairs were used, with Benjamini-Hochberg multiple-testing correction. TCRdb reprocessed the public reads and reports one entry per CDR3 protein sequence, without DNA. The V and J calls were not made by the authors but by TCRdb's processing. This sample's table lists 400,000 or so distinct CDR3 sequences. The ten largest clones capture about 2.4% of the sample.

The sequence was obtained from a human donor with ulcerative colitis or Crohn's disease, or a healthy co-twin of an affected twin (not recorded which). The chain is assembled from TRBV20-1 and TRBJ1-5. Sequenced input: blood. This receptor carries the CDR3 CSAKRDSNQPQHF.